The subject of this entry is one T cell receptor (beta chain). No antigen is known for it. Qualities for individual bases were not recorded, and no much larger clone is one base off. The library was built by means of the immunoSEQ multiplex PCR assay. The immuneACCESS repertoire file appears here via TCRdb, limited to in-frame rearrangements. These files lack a portion of the clones; in checked studies, under half of the deficit traces to unresolved V genes, and the cause of the others is not known. The sample table lists about 660,000 clones, roughly 86% of them with a count of one. The ten largest clonotypes hold 0.0094% of the sample. The data are from a study of shared T cell receptors in the human thymus (dated by TCRdb to about 2021). As for the study more broadly: The study examined how the human thymus generates shared, self-reactive T-cell receptor alpha chains.

In the germline V gene (reference sequence), CDR1 corresponds to MNHEY and CDR2 to SMNVEV. Relative to germline, V is missing 5 bases and J is missing 6 bases, with 4 bases of the junction outside any gene match. The CDR3 measures 14 amino acids from cysteine to phenylalanine. This entry keeps only the CDR3 DNA: 42 bases, framed from base 1. This sample was shared with a second study, whose subject was human thymus T cells. Drawing on the second study: Donors were immunologically healthy infants undergoing open corrective cardiac surgery for congenital heart defects in Finland. Thymus tissue was obtained as surgical resects removed during corrective cardiac surgery. V and J gene segment usage appeared biased in both thymic and peripheral blood repertoires. The related research found that thymic TCR repertoires overlapped highly between unrelated individuals. The study described the TCR alpha and beta repertoires in about 8 infant thymus samples and four matching peripheral blood samples. Donor ages ranging from 7 to 244 days were recorded, and six or seven male and a couple of female infants were included in the cohort. Thymocytes were mechanically released from the tissue and were stored as pellets of 10-30 million cells at -70 degrees C. A QIAsymphony instrument was used to extract genomic DNA from the frozen cell pellets. Using the immunoSEQ multiplex PCR assay, the TCRB and TCRAD loci were amplified from a standardized quantity of quality-controlled genomic DNA. The V(D)J region was spanned by amplicons of a length sufficient to cover the CDR3 and to identify V and J genes. Through the commercial immunoSEQ service, the amplicons were sequenced on an Illumina platform. Primer bias and sequencing errors were corrected as previously described, and TCRAD and TCRB definitions were based on the IMGT database. The repertoires were analysed using immunoSEQ Analyzer 3.0 and VDJTools for basic statistics, V/J segment usage, diversity estimates, rarefaction and pairwise overlap. Chao1, ChaoE, Efron-Thisted, Shannon and inverse Simpson indices were used to estimate diversity, which was also estimated on datasets down-sampled to the smallest sample. Repertoire overlap was determined by strict matching of CDR3 nucleotide sequence, V gene and J gene, and Jaccard-based multidimensional scaling clustering was applied. Thymus samples yielded on average around 810,000 unique TCRB clonotypes, compared with 80,000 to 85,000 from blood samples.

The TCR comes from a boy under three years old with a congenital heart defect. Donor details come from another sample of the same person, matched by shared clones. The sequenced material came from thymocytes. The receptor chain draws on TRBV27 and TRBJ1-5; 10 central nucleotides agree with TRBD1. The nucleotides are TGTGCCAGCAGTCCAAGACAGGGGGCTCAGCCCCAGCATTTT. The resulting protein is CASSPRQGAQPQHF.